The 30 T cell receptor beta chains reported below all come from one sample, sequenced in a study of shared clonotypes between healthy human individuals. The data were produced by immunoSEQ multiplex PCR, yet TCRdb's version contains in-frame clones alone and is incomplete. The sample consists of over 2 million clones, about 90% of them appearing once. The sample consisted of naive CD4+ T cells from PBMCs. Subset reported: CD45RA+ positively selected. The origin of the receptors is a man in his late teens or twenties in good health. Some clones in this sample may be carry-over from other donors' samples.

The rearrangement uses TRBV5-1 and TRBJ2-7; 13 bases match TRBD2. Germline assignment: CDR1 SGHRS and CDR2 YFSETQ. After removal of 4 bases from V and 2 bases from J, the junction contained 6 bases not matched to a gene. The CDR3 runs 16 residues. The CDR3 DNA follows: TGCGCCAGCAGCGCTACGACTAGCGGGAGGCCCTACGAGCAGTACTTC. Translating gives CASSATTSGRPYEQYF.

The J gene is TRBJ2-2, the V gene TRBV29-1; TRBD2 matches 14 bases. CDR3 length equals 20 residues. Per germline, CDR1 SQVTM and CDR2 ANQGSEA. V dropped 2 bases and J dropped 2; count of bases not matched to a gene: 13. The CDR3 DNA reads TGCAGCGTTGAAAGCGGGACTAGCGGGGGCCAAACCGATAACACCGGGGAGCTGTTTTTT. The encoded protein is CSVESGTSGGQTDNTGELFF.

Worth noting for this clone: Other DNA sequences of this sample code for an identical CDR3. This chain connects TRBV18 to TRBJ1-2; a weak D match, TRBD1 (5 bases). Germline CDR1 is KGHSH and CDR2 is LQKENI. V was cut by 3 bases and J by 2 bases, with 10 bases left in between. The CDR3 has 14 residues. The CDR3 protein is CASSPGRVNYGYTF. The CDR3 coding sequence is TGTGCCAGCTCACCGGGCAGGGTCAACTATGGCTACACCTTC.

The chain uses TRBV30 and TRBJ2-2, with D possibly being TRBD1 (5 bases). This CDR3 is built from 15 residues. The germline gives CDR1 GTSNPN, CDR2 SVGIG (reference sequence). V was pared by 0 bases and J by 4 bases, with 12 bases between. The CDR3 nucleotides read TGTGCCTGGAGTGTCTCCCGCAGGGTCACCGGGGAGCTGTTTTTT. Translation: CAWSVSRRVTGELFF.

This sequence joins TRBV19 and TRBJ2-5; the D is unclear. There are 16 residues in the CDR3. V lost 7 bases, J lost 2 bases, and 20 bases lay in between. Germline CDR1 reads LNHDA; CDR2 reads SQIVND (reference sequence). The CDR3 loop is CASTPGRRYNQETQYF. CDR3 DNA sequence: TGTGCCAGTACCCCCGGAAGACGGTACAATCAAGAGACCCAGTACTTC.

The gene calls are TRBV9 and TRBJ1-1, with TRBD1 identical over 10 bases. The germline CDR1 and CDR2 sequences are SGDLS and YYNGEE. V shed 4 bases and J 6 bases; nucleotides not matched to a gene: 9. This CDR3 has 15 amino acids. The CDR3 region is CASSLTPGTGAEAFF. CDR3 sequence (DNA): TGTGCCAGCAGCCTCACTCCCGGGACAGGGGCTGAAGCTTTCTTT.

J is TRBJ2-3 and V is TRBV28; a possible D gene is TRBD1 (6 bases). CDR1 MDHEN and CDR2 SYDVKM come from the germline V gene. V was clipped by 2 bases and J by 5 bases, with 11 bases between them. This CDR3 has 14 amino acids. CDR3 in DNA: TGTGCCAGCAGTTTAGATGGGACACGAGATACGCAGTATTTT. This gives the protein CASSLDGTRDTQYF.

This clone has more than one count but fewer than ten. V and J are TRBV2 and TRBJ1-5; 7 bases are a match to TRBD1. This CDR3 comprises 16 residues. CDR1 and CDR2 (germline): SNHLY, FYNNEI. With 3 bases clipped from V and 1 base from J, the junction kept 6 bases outside the gene matches. The CDR3: CASSDQGGRSNQPQHF. DNA of the CDR3: TGTGCCAGCAGTGACCAGGGGGGTAGGAGCAATCAGCCCCAGCATTTT.

The chain employs TRBV10-3 and TRBJ2-2; 9 bases map to TRBD1. Trimming removed 6 bases from V and 7 bases from J; junction bases left unmatched: 9. Germline CDR1 ENHRY, CDR2 SYGVKD. This CDR3 contains 15 residues. The CDR3 sequence: CAIRGQGIWDGELFF. The DNA of the CDR3 is TGTGCCATCAGGGGACAGGGAATTTGGGACGGGGAGCTGTTTTTT.

This chain uses TRBV19 with TRBJ2-1; 8 bases align to TRBD2. CDR3 length: 19 residues. Unmatched junction bases numbered 25, after V lost 7 bases and J lost 8 bases. Germline loops: CDR1 LNHDA, CDR2 SQIVND (reference sequence). The CDR3, as DNA: TGTGCCAGTACCCCCGTTGGGACTAGAACACTGATTGTCCCCCATGAGCAGTTCTTC. Encoded protein: CASTPVGTRTLIVPHEQFF.

The V and J genes are TRBV6-1 and TRBJ2-1; D is unclear. The CDR3 loop spans 12 amino acids. V shed 4 bases and J shed 6 bases, with 7 bases lying between them. The germline CDR1 and CDR2 sequences are MNHNS and SASEGT. This CDR3 is CASSGTRNEQFF. CDR3 coding DNA: TGTGCCAGCAGTGGCACCCGCAATGAGCAGTTCTTC.

V is TRBV5-1 and J is TRBJ1-1; the D gene is possibly TRBD1 (6 bases). CDR3 length: 15 residues. V gave up 4 bases and J gave up 1 base, with 14 bases separating them. Per the germline V gene, CDR1 is SGHRS and CDR2 is YFSETQ. CDR3 loop: CASSPGHLTNTEAFF. The CDR3, as DNA: TGCGCCAGCAGCCCGGGACACCTGACGAACACTGAAGCTTTCTTT.

The chain joins TRBV5-1 to TRBJ1-3; possibly TRBD1 for D (5 bases). The CDR3 loop spans 17 amino acids. The germline V gene encodes CDR1 SGHRS and CDR2 YFSETQ. V shed 1 base and J shed 0 bases, with 14 bases lying between them. DNA for the CDR3: TGCGCCAGCAGCTTGTACGCAGGGCTCATCTCTGGAAACACCATATATTTT. This translates into CASSLYAGLISGNTIYF.

The chain joins TRBV4-2 to TRBJ2-7; 11 bases agree with TRBD2. Trimming cost V 0 bases and J 2 bases; bases outside gene matches: 18. Germline V gives CDR1 LGHNA, CDR2 YNFKEQ. The CDR3 totals 21 residues. The CDR3, as DNA: TGTGCCAGCAGCCAAGATAGAGGGGCCGGGCTAGCGGGAGGTGGAGCCTACGAGCAGTACTTC. Amino acid sequence: CASSQDRGAGLAGGGAYEQYF.

The rearrangement links TRBV11-3 to TRBJ2-3; possibly TRBD1 for D (6 bases). Germline CDR1 reads SGHNT; CDR2 reads YENEEA. Trimming took 4 bases from V and 5 from J, leaving 16 bases between them. The CDR3 extends over 15 amino acids. CDR3 coding DNA: TGTGCCAGCAGCTCCCCCGGGACACCGGGAGATACGCAGTATTTT. Amino acids: CASSSPGTPGDTQYF.

The gene calls are TRBV11-2 and TRBJ2-1, with 7 bases that match TRBD2. Unmatched junction bases numbered 12, after V lost 5 bases and J lost 5 bases. CDR3 length equals 16 residues. The germline V gene has CDR1 SGHAT and CDR2 FQNNGV. The CDR3 is CASSPWGAGINNEQFF. In DNA, the CDR3 is TGTGCCAGCAGCCCCTGGGGAGCGGGAATAAACAATGAGCAGTTCTTC.

Remarks on this clone: At the DNA level, this CDR3 is encoded by other sequences in the same sample as well. The rearrangement links TRBV29-1 to TRBJ2-1, with 7 bases lining up with TRBD2. Unmatched junction bases numbered 3, after V lost 6 bases and J lost 1 base. Per germline, CDR1 SQVTM and CDR2 ANQGSEA. This CDR3 is 13 amino acids long. CDR3 nucleotides: TGCAGCGTGGAGCGGGAATCCTACAATGAGCAGTTCTTC. Translating gives CSVERESYNEQFF.

Concerning this clone: The sample holds other DNA sequences that translate to the same CDR3. V is TRBV2 and J is TRBJ1-5, with D uncertain. Germline values: CDR1 SNHLY, CDR2 FYNNEI. The CDR3 sequence is 14 residues long. V shed 6 bases and J shed 0 bases, with 9 bases lying between them. For the CDR3, the DNA is TGTGCCAGCAGCGGAACGAATAGCAATCAGCCCCAGCATTTT. Encoded protein: CASSGTNSNQPQHF.

The table lists this clone with a count of one. This chain links TRBV5-1 with TRBJ1-4; perhaps TRBD1 as D (5 bases). V lost 4 bases and J lost 6, with 13 bases in between. Germline CDR1 and CDR2: SGHRS and YFSETQ. This CDR3 contains 14 residues. The CDR3 protein is CASSPGTGHEKLFF. In nucleotides, the CDR3 is TGCGCCAGCAGCCCGGGGACGGGGCATGAAAAACTGTTTTTT.

This chain links TRBV25-1 with TRBJ1-4; tentative D call: TRBD1 (5 bases). This CDR3 contains 15 residues. Germline-derived CDR1 and CDR2 are MGHDK and SYGVNS. The V and J ends lost 1 base and 4 bases respectively, with 10 bases between them. CDR3: CASSEWGRFNEKLFF. The CDR3 nucleotides read TGTGCCAGCAGTGAATGGGGCAGGTTTAATGAAAAACTGTTTTTT.

J is TRBJ2-7 and V is TRBV5-1; D unclear. Germline V gene sequence: CDR1 SGHRS, CDR2 YFSETQ. The CDR3 is 15 residues long. Trimming cost V 0 bases and J 2 bases, with 12 bases left between them. CDR3 amino acids: CASSLVPEATYEQYF. The CDR3 nucleotides are TGCGCCAGCAGCTTGGTTCCGGAAGCCACCTACGAGCAGTACTTC. The variable domain in full, completed from reference TRBV5-1 and TRBJ2-7, reads KAGVTQTPRYLIKTRGQQVTLSCSPISGHRSVSWYQQTPGQGLQFLFEYFSETQRNKGNFPGRFSGRQFSNSRSEMNVSTLELGDSALYLCASSLVPEATYEQYFGPGTRLTVT.

The chain links TRBV9 to TRBJ2-1; perhaps TRBD2 as D (5 bases). The CDR3 consists of 15 residues. Per germline, CDR1 SGDLS and CDR2 YYNGEE. The germline V and J ends were trimmed by 0 bases and 7 bases, with 14 bases remaining between them. Here the CDR3 reads CASSVVASSGNEQFF. CDR3 bases: TGTGCCAGCAGCGTAGTGGCTAGCTCGGGGAATGAGCAGTTCTTC.

The chain uses TRBV6-1 and TRBJ1-1; unclear D gene. This CDR3 region has 11 residues. Germline V gene data show CDR1 as MNHNS and CDR2 as SASEGT. The V and J ends lost 7 bases and 1 base respectively, with 4 bases between them. In DNA, the CDR3 is TGTGCCAGCAAAAGGAACACTGAAGCTTTCTTT. Translated: CASKRNTEAFF.

The chain carries TRBV5-1 and TRBJ1-2; no definite D call. The ends were cut back, 0 bases at V and 4 bases at J, with 10 bases in the middle. This CDR3 has 14 amino acids. Per germline, CDR1 SGHRS and CDR2 YFSETQ. The CDR3 sequence is CASSLGTESYGYTF. The CDR3 bases are TGCGCCAGCAGCTTGGGGACGGAGAGCTATGGCTACACCTTC.

The V and J genes are TRBV5-6 and TRBJ2-5; D gene ambiguous. V was shortened by 2 bases and J by 5 bases, with 7 bases between the two germline ends. The CDR3 has 12 residues. CDR1 and CDR2 from the germline V gene are SGHDT and YYEEEE. The CDR3 protein is CASSLNEETQYF. Written as DNA, the CDR3 is TGTGCCAGCAGCTTAAATGAGGAGACCCAGTACTTC.

The chain recombines TRBV18 with TRBJ2-6; the D gene is possibly TRBD2 (5 bases). Per the germline V gene, CDR1 is KGHSH and CDR2 is LQKENI. V dropped 2 bases and J dropped 0 bases, with 14 bases sitting between them. The CDR3 has 18 amino acids. The CDR3 sequence: CASSPERPGGSGANVLTF. The CDR3 DNA sequence: TGTGCCAGCTCACCAGAGCGACCAGGAGGCTCTGGGGCCAACGTCCTGACTTTC.

V is TRBV29-1 and J is TRBJ1-2; D remains ambiguous. The CDR3 totals 14 residues. The V end was cut by 6 bases, the J end by 8 bases, with 22 bases between. From germline, CDR1 is SQVTM and CDR2 ANQGSEA. Here the CDR3 DNA reads TGCAGCGTAGCGTTAGGGCCTCTGGTGACAGGCTACACCTTC. Its protein product is CSVALGPLVTGYTF.

In regard to this clone: A read error may produce the germline difference seen at one junction end. The chain couples TRBV28 to TRBJ1-2; 7 bases match TRBD1. From germline, CDR1 is MDHEN and CDR2 SYDVKM. The CDR3 length is 13 residues. CDR3 in amino acids: CAGSRTGRYGYTF. In DNA, the CDR3 is TGTGCCGGCAGCCGGACAGGTCGCTATGGCTACACCTTC.

A remark on this clone: The same CDR3 also results from other DNA sequences found in this sample. The rearrangement links TRBV9 to TRBJ2-1; TRBD2 might be the D (6 bases). Trimming stripped 0 bases from V and 2 bases from J, with 9 bases between. The V gene's germline CDR1 is SGDLS and CDR2 YYNGEE. CDR3 length: 15 amino acids. CDR3 bases: TGTGCCAGCAGCGTAGGGGGCGGGACCTACAATGAGCAGTTCTTC. This encodes CASSVGGGTYNEQFF.

V is TRBV5-1 and J is TRBJ2-7; 9 nucleotides match TRBD1. Germline lookup yields CDR1 SGHRS and CDR2 YFSETQ. CDR3 length: 15 residues. The V gene end was trimmed by 0 bases and the J gene end by 3 bases; junction bases not matched to a gene: 4. Here the CDR3 DNA reads TGCGCCAGCAGCTTGGGGGACAGGGATCTCTACGAGCAGTACTTC. The encoded protein is CASSLGDRDLYEQYF.